This T cell receptor beta chain was observed in a study of regulatory T cells in long-lasting Graves disease. Trimming shortened V by 5 bases and J by 1 base, and 10 bases separated the two germline ends. Germline-derived CDR1 and CDR2 are KGHDR and SFDVKD. This CDR3 is built from 15 residues. The time point was: newly diagnosed GD, antithyroid drugs for less than 3 months. Construction of the TCR library relied on RNA isolated from PBMCs. It was American Thyroid Association guidelines that determined Graves' disease diagnosis. Building of the TCR beta libraries involved iRepertoire HTBI primers and Arm-PCR of CDR3 regions. TCRdb independently ran MiXCR on the multiplex PCR reads; one entry per CDR3 protein. The sample lists about 500,000 distinct CDR3 sequences, about 17% occurring once. This clonotype appeared a few times. A further study also used this sample, focusing on T cells in Graves' hyperthyroidism and ophthalmopathy.

This specimen was peripheral blood mononuclear cells (PBMCs), taken at new diagnosis, from a patient treated with antithyroid drugs. This chain uses TRBV24-1 with TRBJ2-2, with D unclear. The clonotype was recovered from a man aged 35 to 55 with Graves disease. In DNA, the CDR3 is TGTGCCACCAGTGGCAACAGAGAGAACACCGGGGAGCTGTTTTTT. This gives the protein CATSGNRENTGELFF.